This TCR beta chain was sequenced during a study of control samples from healthy donors and cancer patients. This clone was observed once. J was trimmed by 2 bases and V by 2 bases; bases with no gene match: 3. The CDR3 length is 15 residues. Germline V lookup: CDR1 MNHNY, CDR2 SVGAGI (reference sequence). Only in-frame clones appear in the TCRdb table, and some are missing; sequencing was by immunoSEQ multiplex PCR. Of 140,000 to 150,000 clones listed, about nine tenths are singletons. The receptor's source is a man aged 30 to 39 in good health. The rearrangement links TRBV6-6 to TRBJ2-7; 10 bases are shared with TRBD1. Sample: blood. The CDR3 coding sequence is TGTGCCAGCAGTTACGTGGACAGGGGGACCTACGAGCAGTACTTC. This codes for CASSYVDRGTYEQYF.